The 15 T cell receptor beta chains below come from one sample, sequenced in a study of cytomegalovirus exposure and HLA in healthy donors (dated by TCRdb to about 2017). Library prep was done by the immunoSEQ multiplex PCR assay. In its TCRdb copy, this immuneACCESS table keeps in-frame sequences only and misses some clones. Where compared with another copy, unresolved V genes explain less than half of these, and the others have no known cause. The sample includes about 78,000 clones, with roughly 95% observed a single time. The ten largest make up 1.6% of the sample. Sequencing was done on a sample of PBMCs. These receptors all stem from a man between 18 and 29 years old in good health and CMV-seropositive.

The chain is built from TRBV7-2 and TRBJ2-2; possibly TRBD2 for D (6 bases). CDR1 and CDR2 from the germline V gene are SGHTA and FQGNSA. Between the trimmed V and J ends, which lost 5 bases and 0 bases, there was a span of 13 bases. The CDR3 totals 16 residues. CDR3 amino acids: CASSPSGRANTGELFF. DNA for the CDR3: TGTGCCAGCAGCCCTTCCGGGAGAGCGAACACCGGGGAGCTGTTTTTT.

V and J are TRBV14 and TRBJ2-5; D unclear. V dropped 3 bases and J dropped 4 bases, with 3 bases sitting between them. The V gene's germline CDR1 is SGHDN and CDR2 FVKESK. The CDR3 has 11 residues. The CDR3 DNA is TGTGCCAGCAGCCAGGCAGAGACCCAGTACTTC. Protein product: CASSQAETQYF. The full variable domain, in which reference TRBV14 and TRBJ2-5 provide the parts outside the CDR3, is EAGVTQFPSHSVIEKGQTVTLRCDPISGHDNLYWYRRVMGKEIKFLLHFVKESKQDESGMPNNRFLAERTGGTYSTLKVQPAELEDSGVYFCASSQAETQYFGPGTRLLVL.

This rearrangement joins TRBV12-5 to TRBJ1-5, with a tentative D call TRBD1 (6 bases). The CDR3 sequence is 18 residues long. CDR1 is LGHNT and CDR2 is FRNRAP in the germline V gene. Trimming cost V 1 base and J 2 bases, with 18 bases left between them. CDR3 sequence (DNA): TGTGCTAGTGGTTTGGATAAGGCAGGGGAGGGTGGCAATCAGCCCCAGCATTTT. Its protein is CASGLDKAGEGGNQPQHF.

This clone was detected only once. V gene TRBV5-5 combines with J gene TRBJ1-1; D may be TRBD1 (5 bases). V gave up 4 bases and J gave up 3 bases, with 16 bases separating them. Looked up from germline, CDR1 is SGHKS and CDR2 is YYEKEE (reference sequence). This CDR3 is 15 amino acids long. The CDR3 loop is CASSRQGEGDTEAFF. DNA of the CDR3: TGTGCCAGCAGCCGACAAGGGGAGGGTGACACTGAAGCTTTCTTT.

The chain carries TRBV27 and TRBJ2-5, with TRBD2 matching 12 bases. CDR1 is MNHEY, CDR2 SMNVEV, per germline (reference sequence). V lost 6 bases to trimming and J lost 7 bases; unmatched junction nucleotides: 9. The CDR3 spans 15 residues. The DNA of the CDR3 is TGTGCCAGCAGACCGACTAGCGGGGGTTTGCGGACCCAGTACTTC. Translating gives CASRPTSGGLRTQYF.

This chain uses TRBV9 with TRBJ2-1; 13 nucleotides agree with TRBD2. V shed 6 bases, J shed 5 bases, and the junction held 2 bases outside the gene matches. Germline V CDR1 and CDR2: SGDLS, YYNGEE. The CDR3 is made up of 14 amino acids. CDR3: CASKGLAGDNEQFF. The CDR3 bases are TGTGCCAGCAAAGGACTAGCGGGAGACAATGAGCAGTTCTTC.

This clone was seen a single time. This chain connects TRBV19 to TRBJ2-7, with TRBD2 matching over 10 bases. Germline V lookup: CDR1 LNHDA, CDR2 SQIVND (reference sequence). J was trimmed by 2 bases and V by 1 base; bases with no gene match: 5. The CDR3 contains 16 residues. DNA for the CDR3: TGTGCCAGTAGTATAGGAAGCGGGAGGGCCCCCTACGAGCAGTACTTC. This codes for CASSIGSGRAPYEQYF.

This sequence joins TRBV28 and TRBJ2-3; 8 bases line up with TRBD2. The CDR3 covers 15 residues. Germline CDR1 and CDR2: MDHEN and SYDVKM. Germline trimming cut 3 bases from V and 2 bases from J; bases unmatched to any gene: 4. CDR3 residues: CASSFPSGHTDTQYF. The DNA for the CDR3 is TGTGCCAGCAGTTTCCCTAGCGGGCACACAGATACGCAGTATTTT.

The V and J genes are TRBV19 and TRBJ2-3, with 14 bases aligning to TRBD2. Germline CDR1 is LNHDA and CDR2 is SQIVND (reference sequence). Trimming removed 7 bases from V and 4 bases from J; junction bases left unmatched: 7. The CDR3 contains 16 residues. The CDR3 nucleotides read TGTGCCAGTACCCCGGGACTAGCGGGAGTGGCAGATACGCAGTATTTT. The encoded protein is CASTPGLAGVADTQYF.

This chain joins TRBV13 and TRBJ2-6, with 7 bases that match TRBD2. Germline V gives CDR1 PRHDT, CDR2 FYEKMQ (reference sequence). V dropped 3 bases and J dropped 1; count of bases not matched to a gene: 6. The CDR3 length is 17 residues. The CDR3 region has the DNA TGTGCCAGCAGCTTCGGACGGGGGGTATCTGGGGCCAACGTCCTGACTTTC. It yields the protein CASSFGRGVSGANVLTF.

The CDR3 sequence: CASSEGSREWVTDTQYF. CDR3 DNA: TGCGCCAGCAGTGAAGGATCGCGGGAGTGGGTCACAGATACGCAGTATTTT. The chain couples TRBV10-1 to TRBJ2-3; 7 nucleotides match TRBD2. This CDR3 is built from 17 residues. Germline loops: CDR1 WNHNN, CDR2 SYGVQD (reference sequence). The V gene end was trimmed by 3 bases and the J gene end by 2 bases; junction bases not matched to a gene: 11.

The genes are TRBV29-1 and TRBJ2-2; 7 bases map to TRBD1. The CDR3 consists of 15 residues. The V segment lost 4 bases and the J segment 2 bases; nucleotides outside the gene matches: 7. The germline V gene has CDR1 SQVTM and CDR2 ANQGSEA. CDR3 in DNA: TGCAGCGTTGGAAGGACAGGAGGCAACACCGGGGAGCTGTTTTTT. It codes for CSVGRTGGNTGELFF.

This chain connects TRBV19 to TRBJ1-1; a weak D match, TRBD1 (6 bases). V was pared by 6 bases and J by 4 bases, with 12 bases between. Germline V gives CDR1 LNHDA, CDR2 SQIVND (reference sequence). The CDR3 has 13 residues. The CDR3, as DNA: TGTGCCAGTAGGACTACAGGGTTCACTGAAGCTTTCTTT. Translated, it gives CASRTTGFTEAFF.

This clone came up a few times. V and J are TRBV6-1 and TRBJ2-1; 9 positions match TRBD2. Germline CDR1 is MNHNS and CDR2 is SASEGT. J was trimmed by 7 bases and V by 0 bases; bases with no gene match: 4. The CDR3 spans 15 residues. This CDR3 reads CASSEAAGGGNEQFF. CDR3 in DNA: TGTGCCAGCAGTGAAGCGGCGGGAGGGGGTAATGAGCAGTTCTTC.

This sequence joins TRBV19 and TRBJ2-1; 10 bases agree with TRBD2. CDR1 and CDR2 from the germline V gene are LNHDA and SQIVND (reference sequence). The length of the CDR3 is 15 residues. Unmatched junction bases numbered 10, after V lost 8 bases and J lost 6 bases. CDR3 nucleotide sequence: TGTGCCAGTGGCCAAGCGGGAGGGCCTATCAATGAGCAGTTCTTC. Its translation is CASGQAGGPINEQFF.